This TCR beta chain stems from a study of monozygotic twins with cystic fibrosis (dated by TCRdb to the early 2020s). General notes on the study: Barcoded libraries were prepared from about 3 micrograms of fragmented DNA with around 15 PCR cycles. The cohort included ten female and six male twin pairs, mostly children and adolescents, aged roughly 2.0 to 36.4 years with a median of around 8.6 years. Data for three of the twin pairs had previously been reported in another context. TCR beta repertoires were compared within and between 16 monozygotic twin pairs with cystic fibrosis so that genetic influence on V and J gene usage could be assessed. Twins were ranked among about 990 cohort participants for weight-for-height and FEVPerc (FEV1 disease centile) on the day of blood sampling. The investigation overall reported the following: V gene usage was most similar to the co-twin for 13 of 16 pairs, and J usage for 8 of 16 pairs, suggesting genetic constraints. No association turned up between shared CDR3 numbers and age, concordance or disease severity, and the cohort was small. Nucleotide-identical clonotype sharing was significantly higher within monozygotic CF twin pairs than between unrelated CF individuals (P = 0.000026, Mann-Whitney). Simpson clonality was generally low (median approximately 0.0091), suggesting a naive-dominated repertoire, with higher clonality in the most severely affected patients.

TCR beta CDR3 regions were amplified by multiplex PCR using the immunoSEQ immune profiling system, following the manufacturer's instructions. An Illumina NextSeq system was used for sequencing. The original pipeline was this. The immunoSEQ Analyzer platform handled processing of the sequence data, and clonality was calculated by taking the square root of Simpson's index of productive rearrangements. Similarity in V and J usage was quantified by Jensen-Shannon distance, and CDR3 generation probabilities were calculated with OLGA. Shared CDR3 sequences were searched in the immuneACCESS database (August 2020) and in VDJdb (December 2020). Here the immuneACCESS table is served through TCRdb, limited to in-frame sequences with V and J called. Missing clones are a known gap in these copies; in checked studies unresolved V genes cover under half, and the rest lacks a known reason. The DNA gave D and trimming, while V, J and clone size come from that table. The sample contains roughly 19,000 clones, around 97% of them found a single time. The top ten clonotypes cover about 2% of the sample.

The twin pairs came from the European Cystic Fibrosis Twin and Sibling Study Cohort, a cohort that recruited patients from over a hundred CF clinics across 14 European countries. Zygosity and CFTR genotype were verified in-house, and zygosity was tested by multiplex PCR of nine short tandem repeat loci. Peripheral blood was taken from each twin, and clinical parameters were recorded on the day of blood sampling. Phenol/chloroform extraction was used to isolate genomic DNA from peripheral blood cells, and the DNA was then kept in TE buffer at 4 degrees C. A remark on this clone: Its recognized antigen is unknown. The sample holds no much larger clone one base away, and base qualities are not on file.

Trimming leaves V shorter by 2 bases and J shorter by 5 bases, with the junction holding 8 bases beyond the gene matches. The CDR3 has 16 amino acids, counting the end cysteine and phenylalanine. The retained sequence is limited to the CDR3, 48 bases, with the frame set at the first base. From a lookup of the germline V gene, CDR1 and CDR2 are SNHLY and FYNNEI. This clonotype originated in a woman younger than 45 with cystic fibrosis. Specimen: blood. Recombination connected TRBV2 to TRBJ2-3, with 9 bases aligning to TRBD2. In nucleotide form, the sequence is TGTGCCAGCAGTGAAAGAGTAGCGGGGGTCAAAGATACGCAGTATTTT. This translates into CASSERVAGVKDTQYF.